This TCR beta chain was retrieved from a study of tumor-infiltrating lymphocytes in primary liver carcinoma (TCRdb year 2017). Notes on the research overall: Hepatocellular carcinoma (four) or combined HCC and intrahepatic cholangiocarcinoma (one) was present in the five patients, who were three men and two women aged 30 to 69 years. The roughly 25 tumor region samples were profiled with Agilent mRNA microarrays so that TCRbeta repertoire diversity could be related to the local molecular phenotype. A total of roughly 35 specimens from 5 patients, comprising some 25 tumor regions, 5 adjacent noncancerous liver tissues and 5 peripheral blood samples, were covered by TCRbeta repertoire sequencing. Repertoires from technical replicates were highly reproducible, with mean shared-clone rates approximately 0.9 and correlation coefficients above 0.95. The tumors of the five patients were staged as T1-T3 N0M0, with maximum diameters ranging from 4.2 to 10 cm. Each sample produced roughly 3.65 to 8 million productive TCRbeta reads, and read depth showed no significant difference between tissue types. For each liver tumor, the study sampled five regions along with adjacent normal tissue and blood, and applied TCRbeta repertoire sequencing, expression microarrays and whole-exome sequencing.

A word on this clonotype: This receptor's antigen is unknown. No base quality values were provided; no much bigger clone lies one nucleotide off.

Using a constant-region primer and ProtoScript II reverse transcriptase, TCRbeta-specific cDNA was reverse-transcribed from about 540 ng total RNA. TCRbeta libraries were built with three nested multiplex PCR rounds, a slightly modified ARM-PCR procedure. Sample barcodes and Illumina adapters were attached in a final 25-cycle PCR using Deep VentR polymerase. Before sequencing, amplicons between 200 and 500 bp were purified from gel using a QIAquick gel extraction kit. An Illumina HiSeq 2500 was used to sequence the TCRbeta amplicons, generating 250-bp paired-end reads. The original pipeline was this. Quality trimming of reads was performed with Trimmomatic v0.33, and paired reads were merged with FLASH v1.2.11 so that full CDR3 sequences could be recovered. V, D and J germline segments were assigned to the rearranged TCRbeta sequences using MiGEC v1.2.1b. Clonotype statistics and Shannon-Wiener diversity indices were calculated with VDJtools v1.0.0. To cut down on sampling bias, every analysis after diversity analysis relied on just the 250 most abundant clonotypes from each sample. TCRdb reprocessed the public reads (quality trimming at Q25 with fastp, clone calling with MiXCR) and kept in-frame beta chains. Each entry is one CDR3 protein sequence, shown with its most common DNA and genes. The V and J calls shown here were made by TCRdb, not taken from the authors' results. This sample holds roughly 120,000 distinct CDR3 sequences; 64% were observed only once. The ten biggest clones cover 8% to 9% of the sample.

Without any cell sorting, total RNA and DNA were extracted together from roughly 20-30 mg of bulk tissue using the AllPrep DNA/RNA mini kit. Between November 2015 and early 2016, roughly 5 patients in China with histopathologically diagnosed primary liver carcinoma had their tumors surgically resected. At the time of sampling, the patients had chronic HBV infection and had not received any treatment. Each tumor was sampled at five spatially separated regions: the tumor centre plus the superior, inferior, left-lateral and right-lateral poles. More than 90% viable tumor cells were found by histology in every tumor sample. Pieces of fresh tumor and adjacent tissue were cut in half, with one half kept in RNAlater at -80 degrees C and the other half sent for histology. Here is what the overall study found, with its caveats: Because the samples were bulk and unsorted, CD4+ and CD8+ T cell repertoires could not be compared. Repertoire overlap was higher between tumor regions (mean around 35%) than tumor-adjacent (approximately 17%) or tumor-blood (approximately 15%) pairs, consistent with antigen-driven expansion. With just a handful of patients in the study, the authors point out that the findings should be validated in a larger study. Only roughly 8-25% of top clones appeared in all five regions of a tumor, which suggests that tumor-infiltrating T cells are spatially heterogeneous. Because sequencing covered only the TCR beta chain and unpaired alpha chains were not captured, true repertoire diversity is likely underestimated. A significantly larger repertoire fraction was made up by the top 250 clones in tumors than in blood (p = 0.039).

Input material: liver tumor tissue from sampling region 3. Interpreted using the paper, the cell subset or site label stands for: tumor region T3, left-lateral pole. The source of this sequence is a woman in her sixties or seventies with primary liver carcinoma and hepatitis B virus infection.

The CDR3 is CASSLGQGSVNDCTF. The sequenced DNA: TGTGCCAGCAGCTTAGGGCAGGGCTCGGTGAATGACTGCACCTTC. Recombination linked TRBV7-9 to TRBJ1-2; the D gene is possibly TRBD1, with 5 bases matching. The CDR3 runs 15 amino acids, cysteine and phenylalanine included. Only CDR3 DNA remains: 45 bases, in frame from the first base. CDR1 and CDR2, looked up from the germline V gene (reference sequence), are SEHNR and FQNEAQ. The junction carries 22 bases between V and J, which are trimmed by 1 base and 13 bases respectively.